The 23 T cell receptor beta chains below all came from one sample that was sequenced in a study of T cells in Graves' hyperthyroidism and ophthalmopathy. From RNA transcripts, TCR beta CDR3 regions were amplified. HTBI primers were the set used in a first-round RT-PCR of the TCR CDR3. TCRdb independently ran MiXCR on the multiplex PCR reads; one entry per CDR3 protein. The sample yields around 500,000 distinct CDR3 sequences, under 25% seen once. The sequenced sample was blood. All receptors come from a woman between 65 and 79 years old with Graves' ophthalmopathy.

This clonotype came up a few times. This chain links TRBV3-1 with TRBJ1-3; D gene unclear. With 1 base removed from V and 4 bases from J, the gap between germline ends came to 26 bases. The CDR3 runs to 20 residues. CDR1 is LGHDT, CDR2 YNNKEL, per germline (reference sequence). The CDR3 protein is CASSQVGKGFVDLEGNTIYF. The CDR3 bases are TGTGCCAGCAGCCAAGTGGGTAAAGGGTTCGTAGATCTGGAAGGAAACACCATATATTTT. The variable domain in full, with the rest retrieved from reference TRBV3-1 and TRBJ1-3, is DTAVSQTPKYLVTQMGNDKSIKCEQNLGHDTMYWYKQDSKKFLKIMFSYNNKELIINETVPNRFSPKSPDKAHLNLHINSLELGDSAVYFCASSQVGKGFVDLEGNTIYFGEGSWLTVV.

This clonotype came up many times. The chain couples TRBV2 to TRBJ1-1; D is unresolved. The ends were cut back, 5 bases at V and 4 bases at J, with 14 bases in the middle. The germline gives CDR1 SNHLY, CDR2 FYNNEI. The CDR3 loop spans 14 amino acids. CDR3 amino acids: CASSFDDWGTEAFF. CDR3 nucleotides: TGTGCCAGCAGTTTTGACGATTGGGGCACTGAAGCTTTCTTT.

This clonotype was detected many times. The genes are TRBV6-1 and TRBJ1-2; D gene unclear. This CDR3 is 14 amino acids long. Germline values: CDR1 MNHNS, CDR2 SASEGT. V lost 5 bases, J lost 0 bases, and 10 bases lay in between. CDR3 DNA sequence: TGTGCCAGCAGTTATGCAGGAACTAACTATGGCTACACCTTC. Its protein is CASSYAGTNYGYTF.

The rearrangement uses TRBV20-1 and TRBJ2-3; the D call may be TRBD1 or TRBD2 (5 bases each). Germline CDR1 and CDR2: DFQATT and SNEGSKA (reference sequence). The ends were cut back, 3 bases at V and 1 base at J, with 11 bases in the middle. The CDR3 consists of 14 residues. The CDR3, as DNA: TGCAGTGCTAGTAGGGACCGTGGCACAGATACGCAGTATTTT. Translated, it gives CSASRDRGTDTQYF.

This clonotype was detected only a few times. The chain links TRBV7-3 to TRBJ2-1; 10 nucleotides agree with TRBD2. V shed 0 bases, J shed 6 bases, and the junction held 8 bases outside the gene matches. The germline CDR1 and CDR2 sequences are SGHTA and FQGTGA. The CDR3 runs 17 residues. CDR3 in DNA: TGTGCCAGCAGCTTAACCAGGGAACTAGCGGGAATCAATGAGCAGTTCTTC. Translating gives CASSLTRELAGINEQFF.

This clonotype was recorded a few times. The chain is built from TRBV6-1 and TRBJ1-1; D is perhaps TRBD1 (5 bases). Germline CDR1 and CDR2: MNHNS and SASEGT. V shed 8 bases and J shed 0 bases, with 10 bases lying between them. The CDR3 runs 13 residues. CDR3 nucleotides: TGTGCCAGCTGGAGGGGAATGAACACTGAAGCTTTCTTT. Its translation: CASWRGMNTEAFF.

Many counts were recorded for this clonotype. The chain combines TRBV6-5 with TRBJ2-2; D gene unclear. Germline lookup yields CDR1 MNHEY and CDR2 SVGAGI. The CDR3 spans 11 residues. Trimming took 2 bases from V and 7 from J, leaving 2 bases between them. CDR3 amino acids: CASSYVGELFF. CDR3 bases: TGTGCCAGCAGTTACGTCGGGGAGCTGTTTTTT.

V is TRBV7-2 and J is TRBJ2-7; the D gene is possibly TRBD2 (5 bases). Trimming cost V 1 base and J 2 bases, with 12 bases left between them. The CDR3 runs 15 residues. Germline CDR1 reads SGHTA; CDR2 reads FQGNSA. The CDR3 protein is CASSLGPPSPYEQYF. The CDR3 nucleotides read TGTGCCAGCAGCTTAGGGCCCCCTAGCCCCTACGAGCAGTACTTC.

This clonotype was recorded a few times. This chain links TRBV6-1 with TRBJ2-5, with 10 bases aligning to TRBD1. The length of the CDR3 is 13 residues. The J segment lost 5 bases and the V segment lost 6 bases, leaving 3 bases of the junction unmatched. In germline, CDR1 is MNHNS, CDR2 SASEGT. CDR3 sequence (DNA): TGTGCCAGCAGGGGACAGGGGCGGGAGACCCAGTACTTC. Amino acids: CASRGQGRETQYF.

The DNA of the CDR3 is TGTGCCAGCTCACATACCGGACTAGCGGGAGGAGATACGCAGTATTTT. Its translation: CASSHTGLAGGDTQYF. This chain joins TRBV18 and TRBJ2-3; 14 bases map to TRBD2. Germline V gene lookup returns CDR1 KGHSH and CDR2 LQKENI. This CDR3 contains 16 residues. With 4 bases clipped from V and 5 bases from J, the junction kept 5 bases outside the gene matches.

J is TRBJ1-2 and V is TRBV19; TRBD1 might be the D (6 bases). Germline V gene lookup returns CDR1 LNHDA and CDR2 SQIVND (reference sequence). Trimming removed 2 bases from V and 5 bases from J, with 12 bases in between. This CDR3 has 14 residues. The chain's CDR3 is CASSIHRVLYGYTF. DNA of the CDR3: TGTGCCAGTAGTATACACAGGGTTTTATATGGCTACACCTTC.

The chain recombines TRBV7-2 with TRBJ1-4, with 10 bases lining up with TRBD1. Germline CDR1 SGHTA, CDR2 FQGNSA. The junction had 6 bases not matched to a gene; V was cut back by 5 bases and J by 15 bases. The CDR3 runs 12 residues. CDR3 region: CASSLDRGQLFF. The CDR3 DNA is TGTGCCAGCAGCCTAGACAGGGGGCAATTGTTTTTT.

J is TRBJ1-1 and V is TRBV29-1, with 7 bases aligning to TRBD1. The CDR3 runs 16 residues. V gave up 7 bases and J gave up 0 bases; unmatched junction bases: 14. Germline-derived CDR1 and CDR2 are SQVTM and ANQGSEA. The chain's CDR3 is CSALPTGKRMNTEAFF. DNA of the CDR3: TGCAGCGCCCTACCGACAGGGAAACGCATGAACACTGAAGCTTTCTTT. The whole variable domain, remainder taken from reference TRBV29-1 and TRBJ1-1, is SAVISQKPSRDICQRGTSLTIQCQVDSQVTMMFWYRQQPGQSLTLIATANQGSEATYESGFVIDKFPISRPNLTFSTLTVSNMSPEDSSIYLCSALPTGKRMNTEAFFGQGTRLTVV.

This chain joins TRBV6-1 and TRBJ2-1; D possibly matches TRBD1 or TRBD2 (5 bases each). CDR3 length: 16 residues. CDR1 and CDR2 (germline): MNHNS, SASEGT. Trimming removed 5 bases from V and 0 bases from J, with 14 bases in between. CDR3 nucleotides: TGTGCCAGCAGTAAATCGGGACGCCGCTCCTACAATGAGCAGTTCTTC. It yields the protein CASSKSGRRSYNEQFF.

CDR3: CASSLTQTSGRHEQYF. CDR3 in DNA: TGTGCCAGCAGCTTAACCCAGACTAGCGGGAGACACGAGCAGTACTTC. The chain joins TRBV7-3 to TRBJ2-7; 12 bases align to TRBD2. CDR3 length: 16 residues. Losses at the gene ends were 0 bases for V and 5 bases for J; bases not matched to a gene: 5. CDR1 and CDR2 (germline): SGHTA, FQGTGA.

This chain uses TRBV9 with TRBJ2-3; tentatively, D is TRBD2 (6 bases). Germline V gene sequence: CDR1 SGDLS, CDR2 YYNGEE. V was clipped by 0 bases and J by 1 base, with 9 bases between them. The CDR3 is 15 amino acids. CDR3 loop: CASSVGLARTDTQYF. The CDR3 DNA reads TGTGCCAGCAGCGTAGGGCTAGCGCGCACAGATACGCAGTATTTT.

The chain uses TRBV5-1 and TRBJ2-3; 7 positions agree with TRBD2. Germline CDR1 and CDR2: SGHRS and YFSETQ. CDR3 length equals 15 residues. The trim removed 7 bases at V and 1 base at J, leaving 9 bases unmatched. In nucleotides, the CDR3 is TGCGCCAGCTCCGAAATAGCGGGTCGCACAGATACGCAGTATTTT. Amino acids: CASSEIAGRTDTQYF.

J is TRBJ2-2 and V is TRBV28; the D is unclear. Germline assignment: CDR1 MDHEN and CDR2 SYDVKM. V was shortened by 8 bases and J by 5 bases, with 12 bases between the two germline ends. The CDR3 consists of 13 residues. CDR3 sequence (DNA): TGTGCCAGCTCCCGAATACGGACCGGGGAGCTGTTTTTT. Translating gives CASSRIRTGELFF.

CDR3 residues: CASSYEDRTTSNQYF. In DNA, the CDR3 is TGTGCCAGCAGTTACGAGGACAGAACTACGAGCAACCAGTACTTC. The V call is TRBV6-5, the J call TRBJ2-5, with TRBD1 as a possible D gene (6 bases). The CDR3 spans 15 residues. The germline V gene has CDR1 MNHEY and CDR2 SVGAGI. Trimming left V 2 bases short and J 10 bases short, with 20 bases between.

The chain uses TRBV19 and TRBJ2-1, with D hard to call. CDR1 LNHDA and CDR2 SQIVND come from the germline V gene (reference sequence). The CDR3 length is 13 residues. Between the trimmed V and J ends, which lost 11 bases and 7 bases, there was a span of 18 bases. For the CDR3, the DNA is TGTGCCGCATCCCCCTCACGAACAAATGAGCAGTTCTTC. Its translation: CAASPSRTNEQFF.

This clonotype was picked up a small number of times. This chain connects TRBV11-3 to TRBJ2-1; tentatively, D is TRBD2 (5 bases). Trimming cost V 0 bases and J 13 bases, with 10 bases left between them. The CDR3 extends over 12 amino acids. Germline assignment: CDR1 SGHNT and CDR2 YENEEA. CDR3 coding DNA: TGTGCCAGCAGCTTAGATGGGAGCGGTCAGTTCTTC. It encodes CASSLDGSGQFF. The full variable domain, completed using reference TRBV11-3 and TRBJ2-1, is EAGVVQSPRYKIIEKKQPVAFWCNPISGHNTLYWYLQNLGQGPELLIRYENEEAVDDSQLPKDRFSAERLKGVDSTLKIQPAELGDSAVYLCASSLDGSGQFFGPGTRLTVL.

Remarks on this clonotype: A much larger clone differs from this one at a single base, so this may be a read error. This chain links TRBV7-9 with TRBJ1-6, with D uncertain. Trimming removed 7 bases at V and 5 bases at J, with 9 bases between. The length of the CDR3 is 13 residues. Germline CDR1 is SEHNR and CDR2 is FQNEAQ (reference sequence). CDR3 residues: CASKGSDNSPLHF. CDR3 bases: TGTGCCAGCAAGGGCAGTGATAATTCACCCCTCCACTTT.

The CDR3 nucleotides are TGTGCCAGCTCACCAAAAGGGTTCGCTGAAGCTTTCTTT. Translated: CASSPKGFAEAFF. V is TRBV18 and J is TRBJ1-1; D unclear. Trimming left V 2 bases short and J 6 bases short, with 10 bases between. The CDR3 spans 13 residues. Germline assignment: CDR1 KGHSH and CDR2 LQKENI.